Sequencing of this T cell receptor (beta chain) was carried out in a study of blood T cells in healthy people across ages. Every donor contributed roughly 10 milliliters of peripheral blood by blood draw. Every sample had a minimum of 6 million PBMCs isolated. Total RNA amounts of at least 5 micrograms were extracted per sample. General study results and limits: Older individuals had lower TCR beta diversity per million T cells (the decline was roughly linear).

Trimming cost V 7 bases and J 2 bases; bases outside gene matches: 11. Germline CDR1 is MNHEY and CDR2 is SVGEGT. CDR3 length equals 17 residues. Through a sample-barcoded 5' primer and a J-beta primer mix, a second PCR was run for roughly 6 to 11 cycles. TCRdb reprocessed the 5' RACE reads with MiXCR, giving one entry per CDR3 protein. The data contain 780,000 or so distinct CDR3 sequences, more than 55% of them singletons. This clonotype was detected once. What it binds is not known. The sample comprised blood. The V and J genes are TRBV6-2 or TRBV6-3 and TRBJ2-6, with TRBD1 matching 7 bases. The TCR comes from a man in his forties in good health. CDR3 bases: TGTGCCAGCACCCTGACAGGGTCCCTCCCTGGGGCCAACGTCCTGACTTTC. It codes for CASTLTGSLPGANVLTF.